There are a few counts of the clone carrying this T cell receptor beta chain. Its antigen is undetermined. TCRdb used MiXCR to call clones anew from the PCR reads. Of approximately 2,000 clones in the sample, 42% were seen once. These data belong to a study of metastatic and nonmetastatic thyroid tumors. Study at large: Across peripheral blood and tumor or nodule tissue samples taken from malignant and benign thyroid patients, the repertoires were compared with one another. Notes on the study in general: Benign nodules were reported to have significantly lower TCR beta diversity than malignant thyroid tumors, in blood and tumor.

Thyroid surgery took place with no prior treatment in any patient. Trimming took 0 bases from V and 1 from J, leaving 24 bases between them. This CDR3 has 21 amino acids. CDR1 and CDR2 (germline): SNHLY, FYNNEI. This rearrangement joins TRBV2 to TRBJ2-2, with no clear D. Material: adjacent normal tissue. This receptor was identified in a female donor with papillary thyroid cancer or a benign thyroid nodule (not recorded which). Some clones in this sample may be carry-over from other donors' samples. The CDR3, as DNA: TGTGCCAGCAGTGAAGCGCCGTTTTGGCTAATTGACCCGATGAACACCGGGGAGCTGTTTTTT. Translating gives CASSEAPFWLIDPMNTGELFF.